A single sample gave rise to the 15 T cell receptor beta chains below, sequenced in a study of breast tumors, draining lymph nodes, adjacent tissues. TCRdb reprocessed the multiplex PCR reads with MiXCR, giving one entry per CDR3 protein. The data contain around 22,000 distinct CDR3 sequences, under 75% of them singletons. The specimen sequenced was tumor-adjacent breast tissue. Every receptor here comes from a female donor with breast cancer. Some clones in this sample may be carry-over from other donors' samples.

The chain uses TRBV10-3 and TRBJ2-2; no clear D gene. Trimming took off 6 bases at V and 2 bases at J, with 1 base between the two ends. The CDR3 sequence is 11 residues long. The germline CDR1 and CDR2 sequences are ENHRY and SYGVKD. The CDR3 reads CAISNTGELFF. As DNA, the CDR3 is TGTGCCATCAGCAACACCGGGGAGCTGTTTTTT.

The CDR3 reads CASSSDQLSPPHF. Written as DNA, the CDR3 is TGTGCCAGCAGCTCGGACCAGTTATCACCCCCACATTTT. The V call is TRBV2, the J call TRBJ1-5; D is undetermined. Germline CDR1 reads SNHLY; CDR2 reads FYNNEI. The V end lost 6 bases, the J end lost 16 bases, and 22 bases lay between the germline ends. The CDR3 is 13 residues long.

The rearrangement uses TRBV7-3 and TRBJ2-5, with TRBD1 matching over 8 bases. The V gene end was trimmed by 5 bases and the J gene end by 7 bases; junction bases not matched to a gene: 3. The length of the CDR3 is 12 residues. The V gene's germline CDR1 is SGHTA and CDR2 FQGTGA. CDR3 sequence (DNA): TGTGCCAGCAGCCCGACAGGGGCGACCCAGTACTTC. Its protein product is CASSPTGATQYF.

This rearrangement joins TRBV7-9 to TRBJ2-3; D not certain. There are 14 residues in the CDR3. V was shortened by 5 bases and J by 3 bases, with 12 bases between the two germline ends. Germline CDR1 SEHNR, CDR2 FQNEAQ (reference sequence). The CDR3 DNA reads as TGTGCCAGCAGCCCAAGAGGCAGGACAGATACGCAGTATTTT. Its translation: CASSPRGRTDTQYF.

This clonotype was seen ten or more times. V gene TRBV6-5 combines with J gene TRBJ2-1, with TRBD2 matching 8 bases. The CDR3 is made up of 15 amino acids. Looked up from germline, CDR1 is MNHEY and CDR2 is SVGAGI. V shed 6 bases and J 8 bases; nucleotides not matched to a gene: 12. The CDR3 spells CASRVTGGPIDEQFF. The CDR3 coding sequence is TGTGCCAGCAGGGTAACGGGAGGGCCCATCGATGAGCAGTTCTTC.

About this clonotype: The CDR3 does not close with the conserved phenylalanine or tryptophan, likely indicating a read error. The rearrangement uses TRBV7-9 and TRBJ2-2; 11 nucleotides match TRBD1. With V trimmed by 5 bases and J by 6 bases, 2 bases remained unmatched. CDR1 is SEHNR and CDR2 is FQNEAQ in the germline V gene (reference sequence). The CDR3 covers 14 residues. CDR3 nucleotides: TGTGCCAGCAGCCAGGACAGGGGGCCCGGGGAGCTGTTTCTT. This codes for CASSQDRGPGELFL.

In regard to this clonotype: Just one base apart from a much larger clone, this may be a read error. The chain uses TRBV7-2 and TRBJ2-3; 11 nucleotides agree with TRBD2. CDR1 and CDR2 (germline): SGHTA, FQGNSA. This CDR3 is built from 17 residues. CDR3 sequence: CASRPLAGVDPTDPQYF. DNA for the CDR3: TGTGCCAGCAGACCACTAGCGGGAGTGGACCCCACAGATCCGCAGTATTTT.

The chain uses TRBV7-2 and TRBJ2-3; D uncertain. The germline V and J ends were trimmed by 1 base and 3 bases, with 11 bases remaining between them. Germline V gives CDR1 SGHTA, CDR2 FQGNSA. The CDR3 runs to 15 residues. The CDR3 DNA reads TGTGCCAGCAGCTTAGACCCCTTTCGAACAGATACGCAGTATTTT. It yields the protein CASSLDPFRTDTQYF.

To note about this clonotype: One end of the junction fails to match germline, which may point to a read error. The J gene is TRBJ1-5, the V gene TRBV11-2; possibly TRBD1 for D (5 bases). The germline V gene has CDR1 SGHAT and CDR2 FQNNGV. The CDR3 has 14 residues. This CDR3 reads CASSSQGSTQPQHF. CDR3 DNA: TGTGCCAGCAGCTCTCAGGGTAGCACTCAGCCCCAGCATTTT. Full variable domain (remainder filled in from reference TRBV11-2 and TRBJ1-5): EAGVAQSPRYKIIEKRQSVAFWCNPISGHATLYWYQQILGQGPKLLIQFQNNGVVDDSQLPKDRFSAERLKGVDSTLKIQPAKLEDSAVYLCASSSQGSTQPQHFGDGTRLSIL.

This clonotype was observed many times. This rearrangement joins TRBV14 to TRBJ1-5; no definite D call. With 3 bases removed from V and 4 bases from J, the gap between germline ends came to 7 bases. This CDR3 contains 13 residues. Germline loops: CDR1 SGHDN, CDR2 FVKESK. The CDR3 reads CASSQSRNQPQHF. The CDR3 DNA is TGTGCCAGCAGCCAGAGCAGAAATCAGCCCCAGCATTTT.

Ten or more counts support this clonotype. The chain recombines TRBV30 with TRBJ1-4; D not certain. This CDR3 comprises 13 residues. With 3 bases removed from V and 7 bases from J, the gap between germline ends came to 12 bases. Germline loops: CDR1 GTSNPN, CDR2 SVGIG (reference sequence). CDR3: CAWRTSPTEKLFF. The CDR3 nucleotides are TGTGCCTGGAGGACCTCCCCGACTGAAAAACTGTTTTTT.

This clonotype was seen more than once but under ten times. The CDR3 nucleotides read TGTGCCAGCAGCCAGACAGGGAGGGTCACTGAAGCTTTCTTT. Translating it yields CASSQTGRVTEAFF. The chain employs TRBV3-1 and TRBJ1-1; 7 bases align to TRBD1. The CDR3 spans 14 residues. V dropped 3 bases and J dropped 4; count of bases not matched to a gene: 5. CDR1 is LGHDT, CDR2 YNNKEL, per germline (reference sequence).

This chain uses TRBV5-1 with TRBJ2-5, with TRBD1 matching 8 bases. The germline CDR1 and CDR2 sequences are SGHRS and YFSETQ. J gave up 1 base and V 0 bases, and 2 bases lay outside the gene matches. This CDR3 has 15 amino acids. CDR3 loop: CASSLETGVQETQYF. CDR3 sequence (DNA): TGCGCCAGCAGCTTGGAGACAGGGGTCCAAGAGACCCAGTACTTC. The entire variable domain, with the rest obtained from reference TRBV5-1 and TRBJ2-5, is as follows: KAGVTQTPRYLIKTRGQQVTLSCSPISGHRSVSWYQQTPGQGLQFLFEYFSETQRNKGNFPGRFSGRQFSNSRSEMNVSTLELGDSALYLCASSLETGVQETQYFGPGTRLLVL.

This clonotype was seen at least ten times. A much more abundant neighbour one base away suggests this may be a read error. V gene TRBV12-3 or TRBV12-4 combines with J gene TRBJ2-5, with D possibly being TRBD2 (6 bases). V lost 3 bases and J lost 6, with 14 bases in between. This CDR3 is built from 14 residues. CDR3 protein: CASSFDGSRKTQYF. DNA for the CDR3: TGTGCCAGCAGTTTCGACGGGAGCAGAAAGACCCAGTACTTC.

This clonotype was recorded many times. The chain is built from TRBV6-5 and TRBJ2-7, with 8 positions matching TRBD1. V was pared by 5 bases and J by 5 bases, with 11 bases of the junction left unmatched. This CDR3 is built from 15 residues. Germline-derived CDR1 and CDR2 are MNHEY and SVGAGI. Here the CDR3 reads CASSPEQGAPHEQYF. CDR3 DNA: TGTGCCAGCAGTCCCGAGCAGGGGGCTCCCCACGAGCAGTACTTC.